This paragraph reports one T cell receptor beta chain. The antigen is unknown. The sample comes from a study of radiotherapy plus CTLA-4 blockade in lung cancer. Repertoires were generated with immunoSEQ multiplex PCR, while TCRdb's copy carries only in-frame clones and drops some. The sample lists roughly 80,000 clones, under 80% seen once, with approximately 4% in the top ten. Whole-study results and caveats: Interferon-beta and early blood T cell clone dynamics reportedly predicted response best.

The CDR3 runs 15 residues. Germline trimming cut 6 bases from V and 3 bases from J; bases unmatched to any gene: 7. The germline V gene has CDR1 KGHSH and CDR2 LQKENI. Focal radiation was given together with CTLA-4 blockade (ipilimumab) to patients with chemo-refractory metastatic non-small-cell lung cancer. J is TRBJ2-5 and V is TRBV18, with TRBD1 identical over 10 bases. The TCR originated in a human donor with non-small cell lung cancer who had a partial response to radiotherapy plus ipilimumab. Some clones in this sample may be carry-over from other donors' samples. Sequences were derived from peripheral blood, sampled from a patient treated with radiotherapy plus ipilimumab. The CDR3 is CASSWGTGDKETQYF. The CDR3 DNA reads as TGTGCCAGCTCGTGGGGGACAGGGGACAAAGAGACCCAGTACTTC.